Shown below are 15 T cell receptor beta chains from a single sample sequenced in a study of blood T cell repertoires in COVID-19. Clones were read by immunoSEQ multiplex PCR, and TCRdb kept only the in-frame ones, dropping some. This sample has around 150,000 clones; roughly 73% occur once, and the top ten carry around 3%. Sequences were obtained from peripheral blood. The receptors originated from a man between 65 and 79 years old with acute or convalescent COVID-19.

J is TRBJ2-5 and V is TRBV3-1 (or the pseudogene TRBV3-2); D is possibly TRBD2 (6 bases). Per the germline V gene, CDR1 is LGHDT and CDR2 is YNNKEL (reference sequence). Trimming shortened V by 4 bases and J by 3 bases, and 15 bases separated the two germline ends. The CDR3 totals 15 residues. In DNA form, the CDR3 reads TGTGCCAGCAGCCCCCTCTGGCTAGCGAAAGAGACCCAGTACTTC. This codes for CASSPLWLAKETQYF.

This clone appeared a single time. This chain uses TRBV9 with TRBJ2-1; no definite D call. V lost 0 bases to trimming and J lost 4 bases, with 5 bases between them. CDR3 length equals 13 residues. The germline V gene encodes CDR1 SGDLS and CDR2 YYNGEE. The CDR3 coding sequence is TGTGCCAGCAGCGTAGCTATATACAATGAGCAGTTCTTC. This sequence encodes CASSVAIYNEQFF.

The J gene is TRBJ2-1, the V gene TRBV5-1; 15 bases are shared with TRBD2. The CDR3 sequence is 20 residues long. V lost 1 base and J lost 2; bases outside the gene matches: 10. Germline values: CDR1 SGHRS, CDR2 YFSETQ. CDR3 coding DNA: TGCGCCAGCAGCTTGTCCCGGACTAGCGGGGGGGAGACTACCTACAATGAGCAGTTCTTC. This encodes CASSLSRTSGGETTYNEQFF.

The V and J genes are TRBV5-8 and TRBJ1-4; perhaps TRBD1 as D (5 bases). Germline V gives CDR1 SGHTS, CDR2 YDEGEE. The CDR3 spans 16 residues. Trimming cost V 4 bases and J 7 bases, with 20 bases left between them. CDR3 sequence: CASSLGGDMGSEKLFF. CDR3 sequence (DNA): TGTGCCAGCAGCCTCGGGGGTGACATGGGGAGTGAAAAACTGTTTTTT. The whole variable domain, filled in from reference TRBV5-8 and TRBJ1-4, reads EAGVTQSPTHLIKTRGQQATLRCSPISGHTSVYWYQQALGLGLQFLLWYDEGEERNRGNFPPRFSGRQFPNYSSELNVNALELEDSALYLCASSLGGDMGSEKLFFGSGTQLSVL.

The genes are TRBV27 and TRBJ1-5, with D unresolved. The CDR3 spans 14 residues. V lost 3 bases and J 3 bases, leaving 9 bases between the germline ends. Per the germline V gene, CDR1 is MNHEY and CDR2 is SMNVEV (reference sequence). CDR3 nucleotides: TGTGCCAGCAGTTTGGGGAGTATCAATCAGCCCCAGCATTTT. This gives the protein CASSLGSINQPQHF.

The table lists this clone with a count of one. The chain employs TRBV18 and TRBJ2-5, with a tentative D call TRBD1 (6 bases). The CDR3 has 14 residues. V was clipped by 4 bases and J by 2 bases, with 11 bases between them. The germline V gene has CDR1 KGHSH and CDR2 LQKENI. For the CDR3, the DNA is TGTGCCAGCTCACGGGACATTGTTCAAGAGACCCAGTACTTC. Amino acid sequence: CASSRDIVQETQYF.

This rearrangement joins TRBV5-1 to TRBJ1-1, with 8 nucleotides matching TRBD1. The trim removed 10 bases at V and 0 bases at J, leaving 14 bases unmatched. CDR1 and CDR2 (germline): SGHRS, YFSETQ. The CDR3 sequence is 16 residues long. The CDR3 DNA reads as TGCGCCTCAAAGCTCCCACAGGGGGACCTGAACACTGAAGCTTTCTTT. It specifies CASKLPQGDLNTEAFF. The whole variable domain, remainder taken from reference TRBV5-1 and TRBJ1-1, is KAGVTQTPRYLIKTRGQQVTLSCSPISGHRSVSWYQQTPGQGLQFLFEYFSETQRNKGNFPGRFSGRQFSNSRSEMNVSTLELGDSALYLCASKLPQGDLNTEAFFGQGTRLTVV.

The chain uses TRBV2 and TRBJ2-1, with 9 bases fitting TRBD2. J lost 1 base, V lost 6 bases, and 4 bases had no gene match. The germline V gene encodes CDR1 SNHLY and CDR2 FYNNEI. CDR3 length: 15 amino acids. This chain's CDR3 is CASSVSGGSYNEQFF. CDR3 coding DNA: TGTGCCAGCAGCGTCAGCGGGGGGTCCTACAATGAGCAGTTCTTC.

This clone was detected only a few times. The genes are TRBV7-9 and TRBJ1-2; D unclear. The germline gives CDR1 SEHNR, CDR2 FQNEAQ (reference sequence). The CDR3 consists of 14 residues. Trimming took 5 bases from V and 6 from J, leaving 16 bases between them. CDR3 in amino acids: CASSQLGQLDGYTF. The CDR3 DNA follows: TGTGCCAGCAGCCAACTGGGCCAGCTTGATGGCTACACCTTC.

V is TRBV3-1 (or the pseudogene TRBV3-2) and J is TRBJ1-5, with TRBD1 as a possible D gene (5 bases). Per germline, CDR1 LGHDT and CDR2 YNNKEL (reference sequence). The V end was cut by 0 bases, the J end by 5 bases, with 14 bases between. This CDR3 comprises 16 residues. CDR3 sequence reads: CASSQDPRGGHQPQHF. The CDR3 coding sequence is TGTGCCAGCAGCCAAGATCCCCGGGGGGGTCATCAGCCCCAGCATTTT.

The J gene is TRBJ1-2, the V gene TRBV6-5; D call uncertain. Germline lookup yields CDR1 MNHEY and CDR2 SVGAGI. The CDR3 consists of 11 residues. Trimming took off 5 bases at V and 5 bases at J, with 6 bases between the two ends. The CDR3 is CASSNIYGYTF. The CDR3 region has the DNA TGTGCCAGCAGTAACATATATGGCTACACCTTC.

This clone turned up a few times. The junction departs from germline at one end; a sequencing error may be responsible. The chain joins TRBV11-1 to TRBJ1-2; 9 nucleotides line up with TRBD1. The CDR3 loop spans 12 amino acids. Germline loops: CDR1 SGHAT, CDR2 FQDESV (reference sequence). This CDR3 is CASSLGDRVGAF. The CDR3 region has the DNA TGTGCCAGCAGCTTAGGGGACAGGGTTGGCGCCTTC.

This chain links TRBV6-5 with TRBJ1-6; D perhaps matches TRBD1 (5 bases). V was cut by 6 bases and J by 2 bases, with 8 bases left in between. Germline values: CDR1 MNHEY, CDR2 SVGAGI. CDR3 length equals 14 residues. Here the CDR3 reads CASRKGPYNSPLHF. DNA for the CDR3: TGTGCCAGCAGGAAGGGGCCCTATAATTCACCCCTCCACTTT.

This chain joins TRBV25-1 and TRBJ2-7, with D uncertain. This CDR3 comprises 12 residues. CDR1 and CDR2 (germline): MGHDK, SYGVNS. Between the trimmed V and J ends, which lost 0 bases and 3 bases, there was a span of 3 bases. The CDR3 here is CASSEYLYEQYF. The CDR3, as DNA: TGTGCCAGCAGTGAATACCTCTACGAGCAGTACTTC.

The rearrangement links TRBV5-1 to TRBJ2-5, with TRBD1 matching over 7 bases. CDR1 SGHRS and CDR2 YFSETQ come from the germline V gene. The CDR3 covers 14 residues. V trimming: 3 bases; J trimming: 6 bases; junction bases outside the gene matches: 8. This CDR3 is CASSSQGTGKTQYF. The CDR3 DNA reads as TGCGCCAGCAGCTCACAGGGGACGGGGAAGACCCAGTACTTC.